The T cell receptor beta chain under discussion was sequenced for a study of cytomegalovirus exposure and HLA in healthy donors. General study findings and limits: Later work found most CMV-associated TCR beta chains apparently HLA-restricted.

Primers: 60 Vbeta forward and 13 Jbeta reverse. Sequenced by immunoSEQ multiplex PCR; TCRdb stores in-frame clones only, minus some. The sample has 65,000 to 80,000 clones, just under 80% seen once. Germline values: CDR1 SGHRS, CDR2 YFSETQ. The CDR3 sequence is 14 residues long. J lost 9 bases, V lost 7 bases, and 10 bases had no gene match. On this clone itself: Its target is unknown.

The TCR originated in a woman in her forties in good health and CMV-seropositive. The gene calls are TRBV5-1 and TRBJ1-6; 7 nucleotides align to TRBD1. The sequenced sample consisted of PBMCs. The CDR3 loop reads CASGLQGSTSPLHF. CDR3 bases: TGCGCCAGCGGCCTACAGGGGTCAACTTCACCCCTCCACTTT.